The clone carrying this T cell receptor (beta chain) was counted only a few times. Its antigen is unidentified. The data were taken from a study of cytomegalovirus exposure and HLA in healthy donors. Donors were ostensibly healthy at sampling, although undocumented immune exposures were probable. The PCR employed 60 Vbeta primers together with 13 Jbeta primers. The data were produced by immunoSEQ multiplex PCR, yet TCRdb's version contains in-frame clones alone and is incomplete. The sample has over 70,000 clones, 65% to 75% seen once. Findings and limits, study-wide: Associated with cytomegalovirus, according to the listing, were 164 TCR beta chains. Most TCRs appeared rarely, but some public TCRs recurred in many donors.

This CDR3 is 13 amino acids long. Trimming left V 7 bases short and J 7 bases short, with 14 bases between. Germline CDR1 LNHDA, CDR2 SQIVND (reference sequence). The chain is built from TRBV19 and TRBJ1-5, with TRBD1 as a possible D gene (5 bases). This sequence was found in a man aged 25-45 years in good health and CMV-seropositive. Sample: PBMCs. The CDR3: CASTPDIKQPQHF. As DNA, the CDR3 is TGTGCCAGTACCCCGGACATCAAGCAGCCCCAGCATTTT.